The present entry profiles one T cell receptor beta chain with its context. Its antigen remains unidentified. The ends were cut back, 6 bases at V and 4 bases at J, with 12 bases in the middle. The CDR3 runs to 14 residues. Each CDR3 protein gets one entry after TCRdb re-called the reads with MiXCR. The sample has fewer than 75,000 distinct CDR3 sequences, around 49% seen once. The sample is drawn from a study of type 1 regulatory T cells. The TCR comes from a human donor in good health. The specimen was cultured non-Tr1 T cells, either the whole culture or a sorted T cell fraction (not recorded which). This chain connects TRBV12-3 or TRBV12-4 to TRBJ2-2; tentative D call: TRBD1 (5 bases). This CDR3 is CASRLTGSTGELFF. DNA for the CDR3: TGTGCCAGCAGGCTCACAGGCAGCACCGGGGAGCTGTTTTTT.